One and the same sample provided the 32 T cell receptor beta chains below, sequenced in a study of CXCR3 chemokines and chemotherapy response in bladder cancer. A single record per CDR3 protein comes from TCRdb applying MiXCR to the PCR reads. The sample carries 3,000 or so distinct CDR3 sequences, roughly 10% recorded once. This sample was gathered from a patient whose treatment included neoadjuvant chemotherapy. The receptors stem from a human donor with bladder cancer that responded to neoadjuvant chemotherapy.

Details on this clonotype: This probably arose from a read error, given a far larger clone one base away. The CDR3 loop is CTSKLGSNSPLHF. CDR3 nucleotide sequence: TGTACCAGCAAGTTAGGGAGTAATTCACCCCTCCACTTT. J is TRBJ1-6 and V is TRBV6-1; no reliable D call. The germline CDR1 and CDR2 sequences are MNHNS and SASEGT. The CDR3 runs 13 residues.

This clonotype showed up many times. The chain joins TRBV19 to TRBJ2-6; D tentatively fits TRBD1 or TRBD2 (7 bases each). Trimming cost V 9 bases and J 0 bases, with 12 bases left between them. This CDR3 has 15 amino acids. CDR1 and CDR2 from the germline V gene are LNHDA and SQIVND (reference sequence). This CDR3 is CASQGGHSGANVLTF. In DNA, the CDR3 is TGTGCCAGCCAGGGGGGGCACTCTGGGGCCAACGTCCTGACTTTC.

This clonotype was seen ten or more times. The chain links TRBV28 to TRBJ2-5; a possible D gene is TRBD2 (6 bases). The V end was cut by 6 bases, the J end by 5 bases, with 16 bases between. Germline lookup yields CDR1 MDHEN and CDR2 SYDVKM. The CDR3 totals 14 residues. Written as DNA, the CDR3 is TGTGCCAGCAGACGGCCGTCGGGGAGGGAGACCCAGTACTTC. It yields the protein CASRRPSGRETQYF.

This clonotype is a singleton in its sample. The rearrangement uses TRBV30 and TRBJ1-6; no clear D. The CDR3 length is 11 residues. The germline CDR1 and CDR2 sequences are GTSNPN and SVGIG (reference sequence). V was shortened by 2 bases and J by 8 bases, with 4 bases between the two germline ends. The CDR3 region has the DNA TGTGCCTGGAGTAATGATTCACCCCTCCACTTT. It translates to CAWSNDSPLHF.

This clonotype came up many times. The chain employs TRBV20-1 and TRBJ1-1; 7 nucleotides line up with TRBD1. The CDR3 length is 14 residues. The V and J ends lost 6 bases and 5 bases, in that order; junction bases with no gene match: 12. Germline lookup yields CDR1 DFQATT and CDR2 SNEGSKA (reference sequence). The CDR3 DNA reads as TGCAGTGCCCAGGGGGACGGGCCAAGGACTGAAGCTTTCTTT. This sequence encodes CSAQGDGPRTEAFF.

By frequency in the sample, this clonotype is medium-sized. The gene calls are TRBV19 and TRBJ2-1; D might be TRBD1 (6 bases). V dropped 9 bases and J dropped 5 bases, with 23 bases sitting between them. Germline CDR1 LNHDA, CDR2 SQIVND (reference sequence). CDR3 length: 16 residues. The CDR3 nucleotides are TGTGCCAGCACCCAGGTGGCTTGGACAGTGAACAATGAGCAGTTCTTC. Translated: CASTQVAWTVNNEQFF.

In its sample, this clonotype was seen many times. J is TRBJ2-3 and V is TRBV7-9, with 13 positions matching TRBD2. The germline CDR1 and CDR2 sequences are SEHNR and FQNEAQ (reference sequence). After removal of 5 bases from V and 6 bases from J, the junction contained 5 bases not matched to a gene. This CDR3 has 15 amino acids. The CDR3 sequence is CASSAGLAGWDTQYF. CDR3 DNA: TGTGCCAGCAGCGCGGGACTAGCGGGGTGGGATACGCAGTATTTT.

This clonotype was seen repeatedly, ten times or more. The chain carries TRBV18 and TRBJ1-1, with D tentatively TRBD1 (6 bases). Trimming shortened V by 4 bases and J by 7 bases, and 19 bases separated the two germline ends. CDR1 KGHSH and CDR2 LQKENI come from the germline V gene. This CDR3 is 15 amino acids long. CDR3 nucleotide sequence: TGTGCCAGCTCACTTAGGGGCAGGGGCGCCGGTGAAGCTTTCTTT. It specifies CASSLRGRGAGEAFF.

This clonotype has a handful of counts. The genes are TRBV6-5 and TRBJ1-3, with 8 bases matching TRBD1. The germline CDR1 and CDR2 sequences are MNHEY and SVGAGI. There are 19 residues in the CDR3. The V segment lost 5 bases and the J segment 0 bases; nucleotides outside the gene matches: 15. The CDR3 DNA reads TGTGCCAGCAGTCCCGACAGGGGAACTACCTTTTACTCTGGAAACACCATATATTTT. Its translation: CASSPDRGTTFYSGNTIYF.

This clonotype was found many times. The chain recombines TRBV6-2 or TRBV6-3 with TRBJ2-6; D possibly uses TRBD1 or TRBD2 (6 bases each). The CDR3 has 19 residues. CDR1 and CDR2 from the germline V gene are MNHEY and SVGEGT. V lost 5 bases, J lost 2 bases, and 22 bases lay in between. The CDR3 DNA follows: TGTGCCAGCAGTCATCTGGGGAGGCAGGGGAATACTGGGGCCAACGTCCTGACTTTC. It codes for CASSHLGRQGNTGANVLTF.

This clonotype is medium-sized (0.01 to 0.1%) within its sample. The DNA for the CDR3 is TGTGCCAGTACCCAGGGCCTTCCCACAGATACGCAGTATTTT. Protein: CASTQGLPTDTQYF. This chain links TRBV19 with TRBJ2-3; D might be TRBD1 (5 bases). The CDR3 totals 14 residues. V gave up 7 bases and J gave up 2 bases, with 13 bases separating them. Germline V gives CDR1 LNHDA, CDR2 SQIVND (reference sequence).

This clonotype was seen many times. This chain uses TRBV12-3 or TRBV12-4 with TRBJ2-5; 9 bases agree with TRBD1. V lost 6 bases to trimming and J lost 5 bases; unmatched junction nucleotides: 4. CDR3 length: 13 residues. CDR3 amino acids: CASSWGTGETQYF. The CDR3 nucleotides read TGTGCCAGCAGCTGGGGGACAGGGGAGACCCAGTACTTC.

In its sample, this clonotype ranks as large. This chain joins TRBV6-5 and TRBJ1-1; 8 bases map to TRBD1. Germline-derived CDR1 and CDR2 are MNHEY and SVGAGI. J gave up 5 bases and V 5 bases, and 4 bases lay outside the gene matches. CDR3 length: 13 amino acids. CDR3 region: CASSRTGYTEAFF. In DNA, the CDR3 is TGTGCCAGCAGTAGGACAGGGTATACTGAAGCTTTCTTT.

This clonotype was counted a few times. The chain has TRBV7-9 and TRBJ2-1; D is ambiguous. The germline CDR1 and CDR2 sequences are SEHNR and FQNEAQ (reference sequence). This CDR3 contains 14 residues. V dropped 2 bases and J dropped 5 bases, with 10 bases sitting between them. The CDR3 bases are TGTGCCAGCAGCTTAACTGCGAGCAACAATGAGCAGTTCTTC. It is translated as CASSLTASNNEQFF. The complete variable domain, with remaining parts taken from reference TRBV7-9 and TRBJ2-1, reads DTGVSQNPRHKITKRGQNVTFRCDPISEHNRLYWYRQTLGQGPEFLTYFQNEAQLEKSRLLSDRFSAERPKGSFSTLEIQRTEQGDSAMYLCASSLTASNNEQFFGPGTRLTVL.

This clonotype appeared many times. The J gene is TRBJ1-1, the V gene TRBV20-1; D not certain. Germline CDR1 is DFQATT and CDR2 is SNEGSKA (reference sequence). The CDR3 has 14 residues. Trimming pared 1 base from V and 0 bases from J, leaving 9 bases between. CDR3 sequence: CSARVPGMNTEAFF. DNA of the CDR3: TGCAGTGCTAGAGTTCCCGGGATGAACACTGAAGCTTTCTTT.

CDR3 amino acids: CASSQVPNTGELFF. The CDR3 coding sequence is TGCGCCAGCAGCCAAGTCCCGAACACCGGGGAGCTGTTTTTT. The chain carries TRBV4-3 and TRBJ2-2, with no clear D. The CDR3 length is 14 residues. Germline CDR1 reads LGHNA; CDR2 reads YSLEER. Trimming stripped 1 base from V and 0 bases from J, with 3 bases between.

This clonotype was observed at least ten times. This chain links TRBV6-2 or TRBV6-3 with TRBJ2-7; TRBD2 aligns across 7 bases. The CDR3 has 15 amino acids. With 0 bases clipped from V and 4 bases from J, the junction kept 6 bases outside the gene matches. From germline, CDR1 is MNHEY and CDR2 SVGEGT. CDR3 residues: CASSYSAGAAYEQYF. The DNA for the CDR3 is TGTGCCAGCAGTTACTCGGCGGGAGCGGCGTACGAGCAGTACTTC.

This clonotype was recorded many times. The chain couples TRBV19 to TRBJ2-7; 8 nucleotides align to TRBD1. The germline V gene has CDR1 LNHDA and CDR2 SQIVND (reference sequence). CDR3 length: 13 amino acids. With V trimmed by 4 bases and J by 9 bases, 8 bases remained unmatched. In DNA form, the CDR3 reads TGTGCCAGTAGTAGTCAGACAGGGGAAAGGCAGTACTTC. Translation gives CASSSQTGERQYF.

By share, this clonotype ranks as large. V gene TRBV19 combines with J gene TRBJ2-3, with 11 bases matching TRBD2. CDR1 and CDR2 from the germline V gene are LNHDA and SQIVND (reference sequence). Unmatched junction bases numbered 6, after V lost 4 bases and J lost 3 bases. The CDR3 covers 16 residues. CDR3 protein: CASSSTSGRRTDTQYF. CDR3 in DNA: TGTGCCAGTAGTAGCACTAGCGGGAGAAGGACAGATACGCAGTATTTT.

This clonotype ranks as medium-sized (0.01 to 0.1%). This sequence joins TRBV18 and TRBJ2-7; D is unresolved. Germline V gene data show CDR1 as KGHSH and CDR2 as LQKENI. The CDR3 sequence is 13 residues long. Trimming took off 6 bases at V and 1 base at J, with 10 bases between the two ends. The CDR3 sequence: CASSSTGSYEQYF. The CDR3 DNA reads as TGTGCCAGCTCCTCGACTGGTTCCTACGAGCAGTACTTC.

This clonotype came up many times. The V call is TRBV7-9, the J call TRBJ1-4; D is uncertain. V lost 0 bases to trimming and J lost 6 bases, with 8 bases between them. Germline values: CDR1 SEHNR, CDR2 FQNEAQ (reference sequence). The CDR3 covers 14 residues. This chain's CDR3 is CASSLAGSDEKLFF. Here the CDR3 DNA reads TGTGCCAGCAGCTTAGCTGGTTCGGATGAAAAACTGTTTTTT.

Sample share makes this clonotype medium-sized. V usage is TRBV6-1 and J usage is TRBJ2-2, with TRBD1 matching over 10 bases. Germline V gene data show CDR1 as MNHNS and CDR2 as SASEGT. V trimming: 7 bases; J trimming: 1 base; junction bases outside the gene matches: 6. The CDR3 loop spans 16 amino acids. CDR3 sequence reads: CASIPTGGENTGELFF. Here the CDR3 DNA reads TGTGCCAGCATCCCGACAGGGGGCGAGAACACCGGGGAGCTGTTTTTT.

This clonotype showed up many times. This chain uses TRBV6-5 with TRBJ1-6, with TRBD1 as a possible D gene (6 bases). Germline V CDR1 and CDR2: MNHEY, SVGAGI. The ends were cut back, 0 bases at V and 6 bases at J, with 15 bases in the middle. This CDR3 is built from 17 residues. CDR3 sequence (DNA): TGTGCCAGCAGTTACTCGAGGGCAGGGGTGGGTAATTCACCCCTCCACTTT. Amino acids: CASSYSRAGVGNSPLHF.

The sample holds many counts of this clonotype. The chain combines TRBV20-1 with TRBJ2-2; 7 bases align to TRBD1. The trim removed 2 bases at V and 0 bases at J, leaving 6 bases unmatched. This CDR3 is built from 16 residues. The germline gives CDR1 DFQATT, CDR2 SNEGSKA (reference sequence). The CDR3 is CSARPWGQTNTGELFF. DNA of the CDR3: TGCAGTGCTAGACCCTGGGGACAGACGAACACCGGGGAGCTGTTTTTT.

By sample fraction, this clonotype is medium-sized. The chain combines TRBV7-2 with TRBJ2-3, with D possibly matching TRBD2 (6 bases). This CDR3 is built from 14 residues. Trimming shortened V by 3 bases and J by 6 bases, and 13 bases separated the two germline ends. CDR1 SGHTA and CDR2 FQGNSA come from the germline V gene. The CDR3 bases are TGTGCCAGCAGCTTGGGAACTAGCAGGGATACGCAGTATTTT. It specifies CASSLGTSRDTQYF.

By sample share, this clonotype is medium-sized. CDR3 nucleotide sequence: TGTGCCAGCAGCGCGCGGACAGGGCTGGATGAGCAGTTCTTC. It yields the protein CASSARTGLDEQFF. The chain is built from TRBV7-9 and TRBJ2-1; 8 nucleotides align to TRBD1. This CDR3 is built from 14 residues. Losses at the gene ends were 5 bases for V and 8 bases for J; bases not matched to a gene: 8. CDR1 and CDR2 from the germline V gene are SEHNR and FQNEAQ (reference sequence).

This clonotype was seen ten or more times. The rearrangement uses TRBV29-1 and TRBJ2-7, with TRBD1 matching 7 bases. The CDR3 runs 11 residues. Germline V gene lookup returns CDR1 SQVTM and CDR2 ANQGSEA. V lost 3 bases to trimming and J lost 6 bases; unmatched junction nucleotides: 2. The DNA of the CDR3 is TGCAGCGTTGAGACAGGGCTCGAGCAGTACTTC. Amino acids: CSVETGLEQYF.

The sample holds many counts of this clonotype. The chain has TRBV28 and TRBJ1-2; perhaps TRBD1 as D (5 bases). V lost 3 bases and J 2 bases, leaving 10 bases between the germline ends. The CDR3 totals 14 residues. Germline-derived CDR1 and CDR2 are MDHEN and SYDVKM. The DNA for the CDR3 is TGTGCCAGCAGTTTCCCGGCAGGGAACTATGGCTACACCTTC. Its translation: CASSFPAGNYGYTF.

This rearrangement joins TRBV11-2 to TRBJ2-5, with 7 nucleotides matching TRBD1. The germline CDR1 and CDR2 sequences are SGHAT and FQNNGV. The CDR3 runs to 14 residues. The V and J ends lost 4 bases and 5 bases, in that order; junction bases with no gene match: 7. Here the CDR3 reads CASSSEGAWETQYF. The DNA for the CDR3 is TGTGCCAGCAGCTCAGAGGGGGCATGGGAGACCCAGTACTTC.

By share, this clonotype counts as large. The CDR3 region is CASSLGGPGSIPTDTQYF. The CDR3 nucleotides read TGTGCCAGCAGCTTAGGGGGACCAGGGTCCATTCCCACAGATACGCAGTATTTT. The V call is TRBV7-2, the J call TRBJ2-3; D assignment may be TRBD1 or TRBD2 (5 bases each). CDR3 length equals 18 residues. V dropped 1 base and J dropped 2 bases, with 19 bases sitting between them. Germline CDR1 reads SGHTA; CDR2 reads FQGNSA.

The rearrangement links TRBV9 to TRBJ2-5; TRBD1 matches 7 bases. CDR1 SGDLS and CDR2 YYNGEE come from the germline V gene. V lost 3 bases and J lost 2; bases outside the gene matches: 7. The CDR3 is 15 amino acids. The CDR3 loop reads CASSGRQGRQETQYF. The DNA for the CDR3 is TGTGCCAGCAGCGGCAGACAGGGACGTCAAGAGACCCAGTACTTC.

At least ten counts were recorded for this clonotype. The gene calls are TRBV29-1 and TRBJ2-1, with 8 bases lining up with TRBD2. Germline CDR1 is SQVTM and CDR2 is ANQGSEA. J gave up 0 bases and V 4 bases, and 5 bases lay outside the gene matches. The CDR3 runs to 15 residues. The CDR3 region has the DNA TGCAGCGTTGCACCGGGAGGGGGCTCCTACAATGAGCAGTTCTTC. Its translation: CSVAPGGGSYNEQFF.